Below, one T cell receptor (beta chain) is given with its context. What it binds is unknown. These data originate in a study of T cells in Graves' hyperthyroidism and ophthalmopathy. Points from the study as a whole: Blood also contained most expanded thyroid clonotypes above 0.001.

The TCR beta CDR3 regions underwent amplification using RNA transcripts as the source. First-round RT-PCR with HTBI primers amplified the TCR CDR3 region. MiXCR, run by TCRdb on the multiplex PCR reads, gives a single entry per CDR3 protein. The sample consists of 500,000 to 600,000 distinct CDR3 sequences, roughly 46% of them appearing once. Investigators excluded patients with uncontrolled infection, other autoimmune disease, pregnancy or lactation. Germline CDR1 SGHVS, CDR2 FQNEAQ. J gave up 5 bases and V 7 bases, and 7 bases lay outside the gene matches. The CDR3 is 14 amino acids. The receptor was isolated from an adult woman with Graves' disease, either hyperthyroidism or ophthalmopathy (not recorded which). The sequenced sample was peripheral blood or thyroid tissue (not recorded which). The chain combines TRBV7-8 with TRBJ2-5; TRBD1 matches 10 bases. CDR3 bases: TGTGCCAGCATGACAGGGGGCGCGAGGGAGACCCAGTACTTC. Translating gives CASMTGGARETQYF.